The T cell receptor (beta chain) described here comes from a study of T-cell memory formation after mild COVID-19. Remarks on this clonotype: Antigen specificity is unknown.

Trimming left V 1 base short and J 3 bases short, with 6 bases between. CDR1 SEHNR and CDR2 FQNEAQ come from the germline V gene (reference sequence). This CDR3 region has 13 residues. Study-wide results and limits: Contracting CD4+ clones lay largely in CM and EM, with CD8+ ones residing in EMRA. SARS-CoV-2 specificity was not confirmed for second-wave clones peaking on day 37. That cross-reactive memory joined was suggested by some responding clones appearing in pre-infection memory.

TCRdb ran MiXCR on the 5' RACE reads and lists one entry per CDR3 protein. The top ten hold roughly 1.4% of the sample, which has 40,000 to 60,000 distinct CDR3 sequences, around 7.3% seen once. The sample was PBMCs or a T cell subset sorted from them (not recorded which). V gene TRBV7-9 combines with J gene TRBJ1-2; no clear D. The clonotype comes from a man aged 18 to 29 who had mild COVID-19 (a few samples of this study predate the infection). Cell type and time point are not known. CDR3 amino acids: CASSLGSDYGYTF. DNA for the CDR3: TGTGCCAGCAGCTTAGGGTCAGACTATGGCTACACCTTC.